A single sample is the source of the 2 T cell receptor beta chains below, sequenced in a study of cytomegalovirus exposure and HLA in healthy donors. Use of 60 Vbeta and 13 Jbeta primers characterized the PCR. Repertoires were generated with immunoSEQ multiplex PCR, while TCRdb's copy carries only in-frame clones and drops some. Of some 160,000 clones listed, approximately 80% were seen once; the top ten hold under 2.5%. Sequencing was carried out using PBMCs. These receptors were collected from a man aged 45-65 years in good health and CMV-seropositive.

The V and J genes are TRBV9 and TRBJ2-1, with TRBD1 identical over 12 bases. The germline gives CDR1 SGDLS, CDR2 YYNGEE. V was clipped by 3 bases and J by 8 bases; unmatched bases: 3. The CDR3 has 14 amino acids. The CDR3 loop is CASSAGTGGYEQFF. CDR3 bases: TGTGCCAGCAGCGCTGGGACAGGGGGCTATGAGCAGTTCTTC. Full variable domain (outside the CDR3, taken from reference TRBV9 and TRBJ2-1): DSGVTQTPKHLITATGQRVTLRCSPRSGDLSVYWYQQSLDQGLQFLIQYYNGEERAKGNILERFSAQQFPDLHSELNLSSLELGDSALYFCASSAGTGGYEQFFGPGTRLTVL.

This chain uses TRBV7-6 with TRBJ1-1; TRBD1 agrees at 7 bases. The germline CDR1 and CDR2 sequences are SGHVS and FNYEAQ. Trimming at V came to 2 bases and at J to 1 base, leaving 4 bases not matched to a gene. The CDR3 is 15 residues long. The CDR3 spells CASSLRAGGNTEAFF. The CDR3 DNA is TGTGCCAGCAGCTTAAGGGCAGGGGGGAACACTGAAGCTTTCTTT.